This entry features one T cell receptor beta chain sequence. These data originate in a study of technical replicates of blood from a few donors. The repertoire was sequenced with immunoSEQ multiplex PCR; TCRdb's copy has only in-frame clones and lacks some. The data contain under 85,000 clones, 95% to 97% of them singletons. With 4 bases clipped from V and 5 bases from J, the junction kept 9 bases outside the gene matches. The CDR3 consists of 16 residues. Germline assignment: CDR1 MDHEN and CDR2 SYDVKM. The specimen was T cells isolated from PBMCs. The chain uses TRBV28 and TRBJ1-1; TRBD1 aligns across 11 bases. This TCR derives from a human donor in good health. CDR3 loop: CASSSGTGGLRTEAFF. CDR3 sequence (DNA): TGTGCCAGCAGTTCCGGGACAGGGGGATTACGAACTGAAGCTTTCTTT.